The rows below give T cell receptor beta chains drawn from one sample of a study of neurological immune-mediated disorders. Each CDR3 protein is one row after TCRdb ran MiXCR on the 5' RACE reads. The sample carries 40,000 or so distinct CDR3 sequences, roughly 11% recorded once. Sequenced material: PBMCs. These receptors were collected from a man in his sixties with HTLV-1-associated myelopathy (HAM/TSP). Each CDR3 is given with its conserved first and last residue. A D gene is named only where the DNA matches it firmly. Size is stated for part of the rows, as once, few or many counts, or as a class when the clone is expanded.

d_call j_call v_call clone_size cdr3_aa cdr3_nt
- TRBJ2-2 TRBV29-1 many CSVGRGNTGELFF TGCAGCGTTGGCAGGGGGAACACCGGGGAGCTGTTTTTT
- TRBJ2-3 TRBV20-1 many CSATDGPDTQYF TGCAGTGCTACGGACGGGCCAGATACGCAGTATTTT
TRBD1 TRBJ2-1 TRBV10-3 medium-sized CAISLDRVPNEQFF TGTGCCATCAGTCTCGACAGGGTTCCGAATGAGCAGTTCTTC
- TRBJ1-1 TRBV27 many CASMSGVYTNTEAFF TGTGCCAGCATGTCAGGGGTCTATACTAACACTGAAGCTTTCTTT
TRBD1 TRBJ1-3 TRBV10-3 - CAIRPGQGLGGNTIYF TGTGCCATCAGACCGGGACAGGGTTTGGGCGGAAACACCATATATTTT
- TRBJ2-7 TRBV7-9 many CASSNNGVHDEQYF TGTGCCAGCAGCAATAATGGTGTCCATGACGAGCAGTACTTC
- TRBJ1-5 TRBV27 many CASSSLSGDNQPQHF TGTGCCAGCAGTTCGCTATCCGGGGACAATCAGCCCCAGCATTTT
- TRBJ2-5 TRBV20-1 many CSARDPQGLGETQYF TGCAGTGCTAGAGATCCACAGGGTCTAGGAGAGACCCAGTACTTC
- TRBJ2-1 TRBV10-1 - CASSGRDTKSDQFF TGCGCCAGCAGCGGACGGGACACAAAAAGTGATCAGTTCTTC
TRBD2 TRBJ2-1 TRBV7-2 many CASSLAGTSEGNEQFF TGTGCCAGCAGCTTAGCCGGGACTAGTGAAGGAAATGAGCAGTTCTTC
- TRBJ1-5 TRBV6-1 few CASRVGLRGTNQPQHF TGTGCCAGCAGGGTTGGGCTACGTGGGACGAATCAGCCCCAGCATTTT
- TRBJ1-1 TRBV18 many CASSLLGQNTEAFF TGTGCCAGCTCACTCCTAGGTCAAAACACTGAAGCTTTCTTT
TRBD1 TRBJ2-3 TRBV9 many CASSLGTAQADTQYF TGTGCCAGCAGCCTAGGGACAGCCCAAGCAGATACGCAGTATTTT
- TRBJ1-3 TRBV20-1 many CSARDGAGRNTIYF TGCAGTGCTAGAGATGGCGCAGGACGAAACACCATATATTTT
- TRBJ1-1 TRBV3-1 many CASSLGGLLGNTEAFF TGTGCCAGCAGCCTAGGAGGGCTACTCGGGAACACTGAAGCTTTCTTT
- TRBJ2-3 TRBV5-6 many CASNAGLAGTDTQYF TGTGCCAGCAACGCAGGGTTGGCGGGCACAGATACGCAGTATTTT
- TRBJ2-2 TRBV6-1 many CAGAGSTGELFF TGTGCCGGGGCGGGGTCTACCGGGGAGCTGTTTTTT
- TRBJ2-5 TRBV5-1 many CASSLEDPRVETQYF TGCGCCAGCAGCTTGGAAGACCCGAGAGTGGAGACCCAGTACTTC
- TRBJ2-2 TRBV5-1 many CASSPGLGTGELFF TGCGCCAGCAGCCCGGGATTGGGCACCGGGGAGCTGTTTTTT
- TRBJ1-5 TRBV7-2 many CASSSNAGSQHF TGTGCCAGCAGCTCGAATGCAGGTTCCCAGCATTTT
- TRBJ1-2 TRBV9 many CASSGNRVDGYTF TGTGCCAGCAGCGGAAACCGGGTAGATGGCTACACCTTC
- TRBJ2-1 TRBV6-5 - CASSFVAQTYNEQFF TGTGCCAGCAGTTTCGTGGCCCAAACCTACAATGAGCAGTTCTTC
- TRBJ1-5 TRBV10-1 many CATINVRVRNQPQHF TGCGCCACCATAAACGTTAGAGTTAGGAATCAGCCCCAGCATTTT
- TRBJ2-1 TRBV4-1 - CASSQAPLSNEQFF TGCGCCAGCAGCCAAGCCCCCTTGAGCAATGAGCAGTTCTTC
TRBD1 TRBJ2-7 TRBV14 many CASSQDPGQGTYEQYF TGTGCCAGCAGCCAAGATCCGGGACAGGGGACTTACGAGCAGTACTTC
- TRBJ2-1 TRBV10-3 many CAISGVGNEQFF TGTGCCATCAGTGGAGTGGGGAATGAGCAGTTCTTC
- TRBJ1-1 TRBV20-1 many CSARESVGNTEAFF TGCAGTGCTAGAGAGTCGGTGGGGAACACTGAAGCTTTCTTT
TRBD2 TRBJ2-1 TRBV30 - CAWSGGGGYNEQFF TGTGCCTGGAGTGGGGGGGGGGGTTACAATGAGCAGTTCTTC